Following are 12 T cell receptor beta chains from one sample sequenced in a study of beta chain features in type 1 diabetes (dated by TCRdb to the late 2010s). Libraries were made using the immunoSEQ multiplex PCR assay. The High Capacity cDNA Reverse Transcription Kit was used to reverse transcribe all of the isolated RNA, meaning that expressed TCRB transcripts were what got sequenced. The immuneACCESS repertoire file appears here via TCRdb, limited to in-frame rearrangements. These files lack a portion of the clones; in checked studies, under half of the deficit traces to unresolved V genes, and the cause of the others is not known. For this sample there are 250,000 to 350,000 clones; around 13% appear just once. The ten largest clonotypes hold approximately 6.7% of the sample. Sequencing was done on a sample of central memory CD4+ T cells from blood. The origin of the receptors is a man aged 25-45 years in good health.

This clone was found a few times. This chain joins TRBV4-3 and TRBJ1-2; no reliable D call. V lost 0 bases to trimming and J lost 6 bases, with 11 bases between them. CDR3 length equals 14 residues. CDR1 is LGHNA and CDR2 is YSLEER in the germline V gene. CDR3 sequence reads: CASSQDAGINGYTF. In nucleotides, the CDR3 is TGCGCCAGCAGCCAAGATGCGGGGATCAATGGCTACACCTTC.

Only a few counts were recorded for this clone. The chain's CDR3 is CASSLALRLGRYNEQFF. The DNA of the CDR3 is TGCGCCAGCAGCTTGGCCCTCAGGTTGGGGAGGTACAATGAGCAGTTCTTC. This chain links TRBV5-1 with TRBJ2-1; D might be TRBD2 (6 bases). The CDR3 loop spans 17 amino acids. The germline CDR1 and CDR2 sequences are SGHRS and YFSETQ. Trimming pared 0 bases from V and 4 bases from J, leaving 17 bases between.

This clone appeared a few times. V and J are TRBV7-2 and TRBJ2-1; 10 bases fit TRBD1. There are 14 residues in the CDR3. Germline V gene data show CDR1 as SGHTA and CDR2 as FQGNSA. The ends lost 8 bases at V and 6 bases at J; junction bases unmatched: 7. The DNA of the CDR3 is TGTGCCAGCTCCAGACAGGGGGCATCCAATGAGCAGTTCTTC. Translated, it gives CASSRQGASNEQFF.

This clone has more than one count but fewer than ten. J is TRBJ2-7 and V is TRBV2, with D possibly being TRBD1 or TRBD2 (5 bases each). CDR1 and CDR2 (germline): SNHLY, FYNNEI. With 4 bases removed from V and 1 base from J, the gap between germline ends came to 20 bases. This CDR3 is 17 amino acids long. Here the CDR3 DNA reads TGTGCCAGCAGTGTTGGATTAGGGACCGTCCAGTCCTACGAGCAGTACGTC. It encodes CASSVGLGTVQSYEQYV.

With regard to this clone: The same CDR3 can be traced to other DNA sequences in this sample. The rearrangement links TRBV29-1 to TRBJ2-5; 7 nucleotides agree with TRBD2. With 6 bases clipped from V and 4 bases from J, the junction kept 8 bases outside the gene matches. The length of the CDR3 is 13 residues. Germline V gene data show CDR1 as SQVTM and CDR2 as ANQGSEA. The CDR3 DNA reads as TGCAGCGTCCCTGGGAGGGCGGGAGAGACCCAGTACTTC. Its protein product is CSVPGRAGETQYF.

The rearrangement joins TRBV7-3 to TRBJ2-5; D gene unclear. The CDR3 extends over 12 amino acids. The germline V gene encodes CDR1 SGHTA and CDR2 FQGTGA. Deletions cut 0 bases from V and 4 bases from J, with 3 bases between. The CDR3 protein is CASSLTIETQYF. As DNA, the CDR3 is TGTGCCAGCAGCTTAACTATAGAGACCCAGTACTTC.

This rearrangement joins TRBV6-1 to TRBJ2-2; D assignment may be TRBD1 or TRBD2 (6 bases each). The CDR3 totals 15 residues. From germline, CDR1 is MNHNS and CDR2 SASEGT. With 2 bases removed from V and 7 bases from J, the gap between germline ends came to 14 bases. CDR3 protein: CASSEWRDIDGELFF. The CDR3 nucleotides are TGTGCCAGCAGTGAATGGCGGGACATAGACGGGGAGCTGTTTTTT.

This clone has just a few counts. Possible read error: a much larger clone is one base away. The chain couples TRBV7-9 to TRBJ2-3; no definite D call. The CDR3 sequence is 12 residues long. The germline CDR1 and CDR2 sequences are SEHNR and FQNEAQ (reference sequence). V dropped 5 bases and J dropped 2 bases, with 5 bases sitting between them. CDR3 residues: CASSEITDTQYF. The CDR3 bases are TGTGCCAGCAGCGAAATCACAGATACGCAGTATTTT.

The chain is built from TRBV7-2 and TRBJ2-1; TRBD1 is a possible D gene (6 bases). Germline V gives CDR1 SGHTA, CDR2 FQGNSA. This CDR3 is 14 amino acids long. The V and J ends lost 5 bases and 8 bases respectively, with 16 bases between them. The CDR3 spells CASSKDSYFDEQFF. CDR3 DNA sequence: TGTGCCAGCAGCAAGGACAGTTACTTCGATGAGCAGTTCTTC.

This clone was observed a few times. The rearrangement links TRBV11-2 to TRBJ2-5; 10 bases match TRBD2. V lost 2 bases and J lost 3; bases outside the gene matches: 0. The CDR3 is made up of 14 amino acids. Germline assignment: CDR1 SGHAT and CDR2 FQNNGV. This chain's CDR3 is CASSLTSGEETQYF. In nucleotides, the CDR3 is TGTGCCAGCAGCTTAACTAGCGGGGAAGAGACCCAGTACTTC. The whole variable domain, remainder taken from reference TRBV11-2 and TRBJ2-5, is EAGVAQSPRYKIIEKRQSVAFWCNPISGHATLYWYQQILGQGPKLLIQFQNNGVVDDSQLPKDRFSAERLKGVDSTLKIQPAKLEDSAVYLCASSLTSGEETQYFGPGTRLLVL.

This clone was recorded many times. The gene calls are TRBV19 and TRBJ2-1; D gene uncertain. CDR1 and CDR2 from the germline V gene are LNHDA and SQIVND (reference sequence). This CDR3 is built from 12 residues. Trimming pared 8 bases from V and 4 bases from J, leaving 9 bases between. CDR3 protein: CASASGYNEQFF. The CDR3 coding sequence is TGTGCCAGTGCGTCAGGTTACAATGAGCAGTTCTTC.

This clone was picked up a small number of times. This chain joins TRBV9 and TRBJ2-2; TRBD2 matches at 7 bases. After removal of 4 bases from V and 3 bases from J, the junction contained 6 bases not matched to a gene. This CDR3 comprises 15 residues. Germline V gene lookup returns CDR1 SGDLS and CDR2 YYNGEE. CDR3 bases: TGTGCCAGCAGCCCGAGCGGGGCGGACACCGGGGAGCTGTTTTTT. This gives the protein CASSPSGADTGELFF.